The rows below give T cell receptor beta chains drawn from one sample of a study of shared clonotypes between healthy human individuals. The protocol was immunoSEQ multiplex PCR, while the TCRdb copy is restricted to in-frame clones and leaves out a portion. The sample has millions of clones, about 92% seen once. The sequencing input was naive CD8+ T cells from PBMCs. Receptor source: a man younger than 30 in good health. Some clones in this sample may be carry-over from other donors' samples. CDR3s include the opening cysteine and the closing phenylalanine or tryptophan. The D gene is left open where the match is weak. Rows give clone size only sometimes, using once, few, many, or a class for an expanded clone.

len,d_gene,j_gene,v_gene,abundance,CDR3aa,CDR3nt
14,NA,TRBJ2-2,TRBV27,NA,CATSIGEGTGELFF,TGTGCCACTTCGATTGGGGAAGGTACCGGGGAGCTGTTTTTT
16,TRBD1,TRBJ1-2,TRBV5-1,NA,CASSFIQGANYYGYTF,TGCGCCAGCAGCTTCATTCAGGGGGCGAATTACTATGGCTACACCTTC
14,NA,TRBJ2-5,TRBV30,NA,CAWDYLRTQETQYF,TGTGCCTGGGATTACCTTCGGACACAAGAGACCCAGTACTTC
15,NA,TRBJ1-5,TRBV6-6,NA,CASSPRHFSNQPQHF,TGTGCCAGCAGTCCTCGACACTTTAGCAATCAGCCCCAGCATTTT
11,NA,TRBJ2-1,TRBV30,NA,CAWNSINEQFF,TGTGCCTGGAACTCCATAAATGAGCAGTTCTTC
13,TRBD1,TRBJ1-1,TRBV5-1,NA,CASSLTGGTEAFF,TGCGCCAGCAGCTTGACAGGGGGCACTGAAGCTTTCTTT
14,NA,TRBJ1-1,TRBV28,NA,CASSLRARSTEAFF,TGTGCCAGCAGTTTGAGGGCCAGGTCCACTGAAGCTTTCTTT
13,NA,TRBJ1-2,TRBV27,NA,CASSLLSGYGYTF,TGTGCCAGCAGTTTACTATCGGGGTATGGCTACACCTTC
15,NA,TRBJ1-1,TRBV30,NA,CAWNSQRDVNTEAFF,TGTGCCTGGAATTCTCAACGGGATGTAAACACTGAAGCTTTCTTT
11,NA,TRBJ2-7,TRBV10-3,NA,CAISETGEQYF,TGTGCCATCAGTGAAACGGGCGAGCAGTACTTC
14,NA,TRBJ1-1,TRBV14,NA,CASSPRTVNTEAFF,TGTGCCAGCAGCCCCCGAACAGTGAACACTGAAGCTTTCTTT
13,TRBD1,TRBJ2-1,TRBV30,NA,CAWSGTGYNEQFF,TGTGCCTGGAGTGGGACAGGATACAATGAGCAGTTCTTC
16,NA,TRBJ1-3,TRBV7-9,NA,CASSQGPWGTGNTIYF,TGTGCCAGCAGCCAGGGGCCGTGGGGGACTGGAAACACCATATATTTT
14,NA,TRBJ2-7,TRBV4-1,NA,CASSQVPGAYEQYF,TGCGCCAGCAGCCAAGTTCCGGGGGCCTACGAGCAGTACTTC
13,NA,TRBJ2-6,TRBV19,NA,CASSMAGANVLTF,TGTGCCAGTAGTATGGCTGGGGCCAACGTCCTGACTTTC
16,TRBD1,TRBJ2-7,TRBV27,NA,CASSSMTGGGPYEQYF,TGTGCCAGCAGTTCTATGACAGGGGGGGGTCCCTACGAGCAGTACTTC
19,TRBD2,TRBJ2-3,TRBV27,NA,CASTGLAELPLSSTDTQYF,TGTGCCAGTACCGGACTAGCGGAACTTCCCTTATCATCCACAGATACGCAGTATTTT
15,TRBD2,TRBJ2-1,TRBV7-9,NA,CASRLGLAGGDEQFF,TGTGCCAGCAGGCTGGGACTAGCGGGAGGAGATGAGCAGTTCTTC
15,NA,TRBJ1-3,TRBV28,NA,CASSFGGLSGNTIYF,TGTGCCAGCAGTTTTGGGGGCCTCTCTGGAAACACCATATATTTT
17,TRBD1,TRBJ1-1,TRBV27,NA,CASSLVPGQGGDTEAFF,TGTGCCAGCAGTTTAGTCCCGGGACAGGGTGGGGACACTGAAGCTTTCTTT
13,NA,TRBJ2-7,TRBV7-9,NA,CASSSGSVYEQYF,TGTGCCAGCAGCTCCGGGAGCGTCTACGAGCAGTACTTC
13,NA,TRBJ1-1,TRBV4-2,NA,CASSQSSLTEAFF,TGTGCCAGCAGCCAAAGCTCCCTCACTGAAGCTTTCTTT
16,TRBD1,TRBJ1-1,TRBV7-8,NA,CASSERDRGINTEAFF,TGTGCCAGCAGCGAACGGGACAGGGGGATCAACACTGAAGCTTTCTTT
16,NA,TRBJ2-2,TRBV7-2,NA,CASSTRGGKNTGELFF,TGTGCCAGCAGCACCCGGGGCGGTAAGAACACCGGGGAGCTGTTTTTT
14,NA,TRBJ2-1,TRBV5-6,NA,CASSLRSRGDEQFF,TGTGCCAGCAGCTTGCGGTCTCGCGGGGATGAGCAGTTCTTC
17,NA,TRBJ2-1,TRBV5-1,NA,CASSLAIVGGHYNEQFF,TGCGCCAGCAGCTTGGCGATCGTTGGCGGCCACTACAATGAGCAGTTCTTC
13,NA,TRBJ2-7,TRBV27,NA,CASSLLGSGEQYF,TGTGCCAGCAGTTTATTAGGCTCTGGCGAGCAGTACTTC
13,NA,TRBJ2-7,TRBV6-6,NA,CASHFALDYEQYF,TGTGCCAGCCATTTTGCCCTAGACTACGAGCAGTACTTC
11,NA,TRBJ2-1,TRBV20-1,once,CSVRQYNEQFF,TGCAGTGTACGGCAGTACAATGAGCAGTTCTTC
17,TRBD1,TRBJ1-1,TRBV10-3,once,CAIGTGTGDPLNTEAFF,TGTGCCATCGGGACCGGGACAGGGGATCCCTTGAACACTGAAGCTTTCTTT
15,TRBD1,TRBJ1-2,TRBV11-2,NA,CASSQRDRGLFGYTF,TGTGCCAGCAGCCAGCGGGACAGGGGACTTTTTGGCTACACCTTC
14,NA,TRBJ2-1,TRBV27,NA,CASSLRGAYNEQFF,TGTGCCAGCAGTTTACGGGGCGCCTACAATGAGCAGTTCTTC
17,TRBD2,TRBJ2-5,TRBV5-1,NA,CASSPGLAGGNQETQYF,TGCGCCAGCAGCCCCGGACTAGCGGGAGGGAATCAAGAGACCCAGTACTTC
13,NA,TRBJ2-1,TRBV7-6,NA,CASSSSLYNEQFF,TGTGCCAGCAGCTCATCGCTCTACAATGAGCAGTTCTTC
14,NA,TRBJ2-1,TRBV15,NA,CATSGPSGYNEQFF,TGTGCCACCAGCGGACCCTCAGGGTACAATGAGCAGTTCTTC
13,NA,TRBJ1-1,TRBV28,NA,CASSLRFKDSTFF,TGTGCCAGCAGTTTACGGTTTAAGGACTCAACTTTCTTT
13,NA,TRBJ1-1,TRBV29-1,NA,CSAEPGTNTEAFF,TGCAGCGCTGAGCCGGGGACGAACACTGAAGCTTTCTTT
17,NA,TRBJ2-2,TRBV9,NA,CASSVSGRYANTGELFF,TGTGCCAGCAGCGTTAGTGGGAGGTACGCGAACACCGGGGAGCTGTTTTTT
12,TRBD1,TRBJ1-5,TRBV30,few,CAWGDSNQPQHF,TGTGCCTGGGGGGACAGTAATCAGCCCCAGCATTTT
14,NA,TRBJ1-5,TRBV7-9,NA,CASSATGGNQPQHF,TGTGCCAGCAGCGCTACAGGCGGAAATCAGCCCCAGCATTTT
14,NA,TRBJ2-2,TRBV28,NA,CASSFEGLAGELFF,TGTGCCAGCAGTTTTGAGGGTCTGGCCGGGGAGCTGTTTTTT
14,NA,TRBJ1-1,TRBV19,NA,CASGADPPRTEAFF,TGTGCCAGTGGGGCTGATCCCCCGAGGACTGAAGCTTTCTTT
15,TRBD1,TRBJ2-7,TRBV14,once,CASSRFGDRAYEQYF,TGTGCCAGCAGCCGGTTCGGGGACAGGGCCTACGAGCAGTACTTC
16,TRBD1,TRBJ2-5,TRBV7-3,NA,CASSPTGAGGWETQYF,TGTGCCAGCAGCCCCACCGGGGCAGGGGGCTGGGAGACCCAGTACTTC
13,NA,TRBJ1-1,TRBV9,NA,CASSTRPGTEAFF,TGTGCCAGCAGCACCCGACCAGGCACTGAAGCTTTCTTT
14,NA,TRBJ1-2,TRBV7-9,NA,CASSLAINRDGYTF,TGTGCCAGCAGCTTAGCGATCAACAGGGATGGCTACACCTTC
15,TRBD1,TRBJ2-7,TRBV18,NA,CASSPSRTGGNEQYF,TGTGCCAGCTCACCATCTCGGACAGGGGGCAACGAGCAGTACTTC
18,NA,TRBJ1-2,TRBV5-6,NA,CASSWVPQSQDRFYGYTF,TGTGCCAGCAGCTGGGTACCCCAAAGCCAGGACAGATTCTATGGCTACACCTTC
19,TRBD1,TRBJ2-1,TRBV4-3,NA,CASSQGTGGEWGLLNEQFF,TGCGCCAGCAGCCAAGGGACAGGGGGCGAGTGGGGACTGCTGAATGAGCAGTTCTTC
12,NA,TRBJ1-5,TRBV7-9,NA,CATTEGGVPQHF,TGTGCCACCACCGAAGGGGGGGTGCCCCAGCATTTT
12,NA,TRBJ2-1,TRBV6-5,NA,CASSRSYNEQFF,TGTGCCAGCAGTAGGAGCTACAATGAGCAGTTCTTC
15,NA,TRBJ2-1,TRBV6-6,NA,CASSYSIGPLNEQFF,TGTGCCAGCAGTTACTCGATAGGCCCTTTGAATGAGCAGTTCTTC
14,NA,TRBJ1-1,TRBV30,few,CAWSVRPQGAEAFF,TGTGCCTGGAGTGTACGTCCCCAGGGCGCTGAAGCTTTCTTT